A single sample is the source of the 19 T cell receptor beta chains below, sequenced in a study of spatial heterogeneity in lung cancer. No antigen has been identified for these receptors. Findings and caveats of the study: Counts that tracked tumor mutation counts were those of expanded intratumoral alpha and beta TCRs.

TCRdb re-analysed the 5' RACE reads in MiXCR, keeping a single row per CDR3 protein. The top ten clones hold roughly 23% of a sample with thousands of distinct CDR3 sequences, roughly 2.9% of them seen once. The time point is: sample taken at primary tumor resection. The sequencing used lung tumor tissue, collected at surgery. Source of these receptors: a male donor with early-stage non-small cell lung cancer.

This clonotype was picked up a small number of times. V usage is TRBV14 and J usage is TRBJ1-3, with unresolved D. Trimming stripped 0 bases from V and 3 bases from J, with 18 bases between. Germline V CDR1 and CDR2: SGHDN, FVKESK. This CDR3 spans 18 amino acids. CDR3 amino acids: CASSQEKGRRNRGNTIYF. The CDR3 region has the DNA TGTGCCAGCAGCCAAGAAAAAGGCCGTAGGAACCGTGGAAACACCATATATTTT. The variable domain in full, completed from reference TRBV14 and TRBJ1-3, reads EAGVTQFPSHSVIEKGQTVTLRCDPISGHDNLYWYRRVMGKEIKFLLHFVKESKQDESGMPNNRFLAERTGGTYSTLKVQPAELEDSGVYFCASSQEKGRRNRGNTIYFGEGSWLTVV.

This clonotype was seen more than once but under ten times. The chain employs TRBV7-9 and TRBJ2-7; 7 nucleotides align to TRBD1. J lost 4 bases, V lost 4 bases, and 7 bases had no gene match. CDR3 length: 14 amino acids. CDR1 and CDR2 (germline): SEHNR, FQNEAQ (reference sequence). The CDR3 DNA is TGTGCCAGCAGCTCCCGGGACAGTTCATACGAGCAGTACTTC. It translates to CASSSRDSSYEQYF.

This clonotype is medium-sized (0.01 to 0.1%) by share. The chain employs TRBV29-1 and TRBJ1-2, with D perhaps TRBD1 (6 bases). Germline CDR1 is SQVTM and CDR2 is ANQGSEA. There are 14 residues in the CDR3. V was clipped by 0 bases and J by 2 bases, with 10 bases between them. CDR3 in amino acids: CSVEDLQGNYGYTF. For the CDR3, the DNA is TGCAGCGTTGAAGACCTCCAGGGGAACTATGGCTACACCTTC. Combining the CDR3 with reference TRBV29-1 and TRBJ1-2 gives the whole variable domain SAVISQKPSRDICQRGTSLTIQCQVDSQVTMMFWYRQQPGQSLTLIATANQGSEATYESGFVIDKFPISRPNLTFSTLTVSNMSPEDSSIYLCSVEDLQGNYGYTFGSGTRLTVV.

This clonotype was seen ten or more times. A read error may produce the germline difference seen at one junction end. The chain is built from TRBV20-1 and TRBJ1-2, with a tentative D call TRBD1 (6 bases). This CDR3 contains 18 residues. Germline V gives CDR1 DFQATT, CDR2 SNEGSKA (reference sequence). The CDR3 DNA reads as TGCAGTGCTAGAATGTCCGGAAGGGGGTTTTTGGATAACTATGGCGACACCTTC. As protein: CSARMSGRGFLDNYGDTF.

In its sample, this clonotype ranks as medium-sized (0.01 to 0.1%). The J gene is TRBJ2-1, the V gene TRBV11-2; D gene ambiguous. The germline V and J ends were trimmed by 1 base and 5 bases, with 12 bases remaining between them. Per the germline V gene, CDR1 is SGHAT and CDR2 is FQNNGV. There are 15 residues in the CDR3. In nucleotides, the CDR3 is TGTGCCAGCAGCTTAGGCCTGGCAGCCCACAATGAGCAGTTCTTC. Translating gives CASSLGLAAHNEQFF.

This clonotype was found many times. This CDR3 reads CASSYSRPTGGSEKLFF. CDR3 DNA: TGTGCCAGCAGTTACTCCCGACCGACAGGGGGTTCTGAAAAACTGTTTTTT. The chain joins TRBV6-6 to TRBJ1-4, with 9 bases aligning to TRBD1. CDR1 is MNHNY and CDR2 is SVGAGI in the germline V gene (reference sequence). The CDR3 has 17 amino acids. Trimming removed 0 bases from V and 7 bases from J; junction bases left unmatched: 9.

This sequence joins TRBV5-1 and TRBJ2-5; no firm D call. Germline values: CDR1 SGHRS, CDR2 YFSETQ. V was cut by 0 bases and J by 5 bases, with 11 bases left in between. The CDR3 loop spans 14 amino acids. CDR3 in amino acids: CASSLGVAPETQYF. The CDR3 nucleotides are TGCGCCAGCAGCTTGGGAGTAGCTCCCGAGACCCAGTACTTC.

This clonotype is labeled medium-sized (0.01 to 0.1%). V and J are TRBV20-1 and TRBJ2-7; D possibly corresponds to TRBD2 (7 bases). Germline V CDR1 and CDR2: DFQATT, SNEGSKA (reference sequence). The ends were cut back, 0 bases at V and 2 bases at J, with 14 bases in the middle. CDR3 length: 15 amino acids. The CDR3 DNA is TGCAGTGCTAGAGATGATGCGGGGGCCACCTACGAGCAGTACTTC. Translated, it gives CSARDDAGATYEQYF.

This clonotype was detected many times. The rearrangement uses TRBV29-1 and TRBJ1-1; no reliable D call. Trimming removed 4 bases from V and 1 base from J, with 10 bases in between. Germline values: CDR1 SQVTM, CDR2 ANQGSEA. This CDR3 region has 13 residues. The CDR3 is CSVVRLSNTEAFF. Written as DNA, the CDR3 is TGCAGCGTTGTGAGGTTATCGAACACTGAAGCTTTCTTT.

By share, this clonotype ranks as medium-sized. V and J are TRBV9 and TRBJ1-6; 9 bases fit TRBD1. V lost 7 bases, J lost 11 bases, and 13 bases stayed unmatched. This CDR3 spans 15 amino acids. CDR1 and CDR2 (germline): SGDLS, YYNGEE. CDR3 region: CASGEGQGRGTPLHF. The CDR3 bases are TGTGCCAGCGGAGAGGGACAGGGTCGGGGGACACCCCTCCACTTT.

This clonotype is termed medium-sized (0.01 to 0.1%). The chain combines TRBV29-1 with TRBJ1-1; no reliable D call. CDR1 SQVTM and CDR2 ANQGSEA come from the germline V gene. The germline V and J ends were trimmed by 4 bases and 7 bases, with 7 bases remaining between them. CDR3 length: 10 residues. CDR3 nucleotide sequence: TGCAGCGTTGTGGGGAATGAAGCTTTCTTT. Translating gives CSVVGNEAFF.

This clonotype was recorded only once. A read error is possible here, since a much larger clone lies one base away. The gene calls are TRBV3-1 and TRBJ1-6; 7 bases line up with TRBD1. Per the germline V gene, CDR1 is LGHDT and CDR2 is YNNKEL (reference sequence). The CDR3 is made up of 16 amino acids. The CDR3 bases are TGTGCCAGCAGCCCCGATCGGGACAGAAATAATTTACCCCTCCACTTT. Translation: CASSPDRDRNNLPLHF.

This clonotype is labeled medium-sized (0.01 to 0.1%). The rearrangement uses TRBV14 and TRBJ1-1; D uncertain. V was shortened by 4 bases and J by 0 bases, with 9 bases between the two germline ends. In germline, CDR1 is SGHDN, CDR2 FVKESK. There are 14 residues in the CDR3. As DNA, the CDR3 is TGTGCCAGCAGCCGAGAGACGGTGAACACTGAAGCTTTCTTT. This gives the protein CASSRETVNTEAFF.

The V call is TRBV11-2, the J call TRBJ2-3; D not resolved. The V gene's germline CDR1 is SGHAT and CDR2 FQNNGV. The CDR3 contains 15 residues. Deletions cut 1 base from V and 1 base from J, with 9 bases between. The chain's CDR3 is CASSLGLGGTDTQYF. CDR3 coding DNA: TGTGCCAGCAGCTTAGGGCTAGGAGGCACAGATACGCAGTATTTT.

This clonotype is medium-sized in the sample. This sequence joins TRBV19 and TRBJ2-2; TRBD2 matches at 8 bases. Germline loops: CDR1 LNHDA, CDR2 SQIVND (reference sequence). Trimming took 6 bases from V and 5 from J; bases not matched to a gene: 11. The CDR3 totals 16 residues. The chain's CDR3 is CASRNPRRLATGELFF. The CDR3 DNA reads TGTGCCAGTAGGAACCCAAGAAGACTAGCGACCGGGGAGCTGTTTTTT. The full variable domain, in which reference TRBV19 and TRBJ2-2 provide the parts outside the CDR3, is DGGITQSPKYLFRKEGQNVTLSCEQNLNHDAMYWYRQDPGQGLRLIYYSQIVNDFQKGDIAEGYSVSREKKESFPLTVTSAQKNPTAFYLCASRNPRRLATGELFFGEGSRLTVL.

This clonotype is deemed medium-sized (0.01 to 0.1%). The DNA of the CDR3 is TGCAGTGCTTGGACAGGGACTAGACTGAACACTGAAGCTTTCTTT. This translates into CSAWTGTRLNTEAFF. The chain has TRBV20-1 and TRBJ1-1; 8 positions match TRBD1. Germline V gene data show CDR1 as DFQATT and CDR2 as SNEGSKA (reference sequence). Germline trimming cut 5 bases from V and 0 bases from J; bases unmatched to any gene: 8. This CDR3 region has 15 residues.

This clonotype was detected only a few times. CDR3 residues: CASSGGTARSSEQFF. The CDR3 bases are TGTGCCAGCAGTGGGGGGACCGCTCGGTCGAGTGAGCAGTTCTTC. The chain uses TRBV2 and TRBJ2-1, with D possibly being TRBD1 or TRBD2 (5 bases each). The germline V gene encodes CDR1 SNHLY and CDR2 FYNNEI. The V end was cut by 4 bases, the J end by 9 bases, with 19 bases between. The CDR3 sequence is 15 residues long.

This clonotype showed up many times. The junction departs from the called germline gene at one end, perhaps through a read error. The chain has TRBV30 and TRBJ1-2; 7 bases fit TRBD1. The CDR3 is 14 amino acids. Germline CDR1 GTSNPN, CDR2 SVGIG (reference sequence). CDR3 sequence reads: CAWKLTGALYGDTF. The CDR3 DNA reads TGTGCCTGGAAACTTACAGGGGCGCTCTATGGCGACACCTTC. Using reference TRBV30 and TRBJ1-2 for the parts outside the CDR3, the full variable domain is SQTIHQWPATLVQPVGSPLSLECTVEGTSNPNLYWYRQAAGRGLQLLFYSVGIGQISSEVPQNLSASRPQDRQFILSSKKLLLSDSGFYLCAWKLTGALYGDTFGSGTRLTVV.

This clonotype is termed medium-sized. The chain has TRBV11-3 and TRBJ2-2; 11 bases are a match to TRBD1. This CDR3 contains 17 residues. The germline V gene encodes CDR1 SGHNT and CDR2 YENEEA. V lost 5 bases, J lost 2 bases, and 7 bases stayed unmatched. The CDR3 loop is CASSLGQGGVNTGELFF. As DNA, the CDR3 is TGTGCCAGCAGCCTGGGACAGGGGGGAGTTAACACCGGGGAGCTGTTTTTT.